A single sample is the source of the 3 T cell receptor beta chains below, sequenced in a study of post-analysis software for immune sequencing data. TCR beta cDNA libraries included unique molecular identifiers. TCRdb recomputed calls from the PCR reads with MiXCR, one row per CDR3 protein. The repertoire holds roughly 540,000 distinct CDR3 sequences, around 34% seen once, with roughly 6% in the top ten. Their target antigens are unknown. Overall study results and limits: Relative to controls, patients had 4 or 5 TRBV segments at higher frequency, with TRBV5-6, TRBV5-1 and TRBV20-1 among these.

The material sequenced was blood. These receptors were taken from a girl aged 2-17 years with multiple sclerosis.

This clonotype has just a few counts. The chain carries TRBV20-1 and TRBJ2-3; D is undetermined. The CDR3 runs to 13 residues. With 6 bases removed from V and 1 base from J, the gap between germline ends came to 11 bases. The germline CDR1 and CDR2 sequences are DFQATT and SNEGSKA (reference sequence). The CDR3 sequence: CSAPFSGTDTQYF. DNA of the CDR3: TGCAGTGCCCCTTTTAGTGGCACAGATACGCAGTATTTT.

Only a few counts were recorded for this clonotype. The genes are TRBV12-3 or TRBV12-4 and TRBJ1-5, with 8 nucleotides matching TRBD1. This CDR3 is built from 13 residues. V trimming: 6 bases; J trimming: 11 bases; junction bases outside the gene matches: 9. CDR3 protein: CASSQDRVSAQHF. The CDR3 bases are TGTGCCAGCAGCCAGGACAGGGTGTCAGCCCAGCATTTT.

The rearrangement uses TRBV2 and TRBJ2-1; D gene uncertain. The CDR3 totals 15 residues. CDR1 SNHLY and CDR2 FYNNEI come from the germline V gene. Deletions cut 7 bases from V and 0 bases from J, with 13 bases between. The CDR3 here is CASIPTPSSYNEQFF. DNA of the CDR3: TGTGCCAGCATCCCGACTCCCAGCTCCTACAATGAGCAGTTCTTC.